This TCR beta chain stems from a study of response to subunit inactivated influenza vaccine. Findings and limits, study-wide: The authors proposed limited new T cell recruitment per seasonal influenza vaccination.

The CDR3 loop spans 11 amino acids. Trimming shortened V by 5 bases and J by 6 bases, and 8 bases separated the two germline ends. Looked up from germline, CDR1 is SNHLY and CDR2 is FYNNEI. A single record per CDR3 protein comes from TCRdb applying MiXCR to the RT-PCR reads. The profile shows fewer than 700,000 distinct CDR3 sequences, about an eighth of them singletons. This clonotype was counted ten times or more. Antigen: not known. Sequencing used PBMCs from blood, obtained 40 to 50 days after vaccination. The chain links TRBV2 to TRBJ2-7; possible D gene TRBD1, 5 bases. The TCR sequence derives from a man aged 45-65 years who received an inactivated influenza vaccine. The CDR3 nucleotides are TGTGCCAGCAGTATTAGGGGCGAGCAGTACTTC. This sequence encodes CASSIRGEQYF.